Each of the 10 T cell receptor beta chains below was sequenced from the same sample in a study of T cell responses to AZD1222 COVID-19 vaccine (dated by TCRdb to the early 2020s). Receptors were amplified or captured by the immunoSEQ multiplex PCR assay. This immuneACCESS table, as held by TCRdb, lists in-frame sequences with V and J called but not all clones. Of the missing ones, under half trace to an unresolved V gene in checked studies; the others have no known cause. This sample holds roughly 200,000 clones; 70% to 90% were observed only once. The ten top clones hold 6% to 8.5% of the sample. This sample's time point label indicates: baseline before first vaccination. The input for sequencing was peripheral blood, taken on day 0 of AZD1222 vaccination. These receptors were collected from an adult in good health.

CDR3 nucleotides: TGTGCCAGCAGCTTAATTAACAGGGCCTCCTACGAGCAGTACTTC. Translating it yields CASSLINRASYEQYF. This chain connects TRBV11-2 to TRBJ2-7; TRBD1 might be the D (6 bases). Germline CDR1 is SGHAT and CDR2 is FQNNGV. V lost 2 bases and J 0 bases, leaving 11 bases between the germline ends. CDR3 length equals 15 residues.

This clone was detected only a few times. This sequence joins TRBV6-6 and TRBJ2-1; possible D gene TRBD1, 5 bases. V was shortened by 10 bases and J by 5 bases, with 12 bases between the two germline ends. The CDR3 runs 12 residues. Germline loops: CDR1 MNHNY, CDR2 SVGAGI (reference sequence). The CDR3 spells CATSSRDNEQFF. The CDR3 bases are TGTGCCACCAGCTCCAGGGACAATGAGCAGTTCTTC.

This clone was recorded once. The chain carries TRBV3-1 (or the pseudogene TRBV3-2) and TRBJ1-1; 7 bases agree with TRBD1. Germline CDR1 LGHDT, CDR2 YNNKEL (reference sequence). The CDR3 sequence is 14 residues long. V was pared by 4 bases and J by 8 bases, with 10 bases of the junction left unmatched. The CDR3 reads CASSLSVPGQEAFF. In DNA form, the CDR3 reads TGTGCCAGCAGCCTAAGCGTCCCGGGACAGGAAGCTTTCTTT.

A few counts support this clone. The chain is built from TRBV4-2 and TRBJ2-7, with TRBD2 matching over 8 bases. The J segment lost 1 base and the V segment lost 1 base, leaving 6 bases of the junction unmatched. The CDR3 runs 16 residues. CDR1 and CDR2 from the germline V gene are LGHNA and YNFKEQ. The CDR3 here is CASSQGPAGESYEQYF. The CDR3 DNA sequence: TGTGCCAGCAGCCAAGGACCAGCGGGGGAGTCCTACGAGCAGTACTTC.

The chain carries TRBV7-2 and TRBJ1-3, with unresolved D. The length of the CDR3 is 15 residues. Germline assignment: CDR1 SGHTA and CDR2 FQGNSA. Deletions cut 6 bases from V and 0 bases from J, with 12 bases between. The CDR3 loop reads CASSQEGSSGNTIYF. In DNA form, the CDR3 reads TGTGCCAGCAGTCAGGAAGGGAGCTCTGGAAACACCATATATTTT.

The rearrangement uses TRBV10-3 and TRBJ2-1; 8 nucleotides line up with TRBD2. Trimming cost V 4 bases and J 6 bases; bases outside gene matches: 5. The CDR3 totals 14 residues. Per the germline V gene, CDR1 is ENHRY and CDR2 is SYGVKD. CDR3 region: CAISGEAGVNEQFF. The CDR3 nucleotides are TGTGCCATCAGTGGAGAAGCGGGGGTCAATGAGCAGTTCTTC.

The genes are TRBV10-3 and TRBJ1-1; 11 bases are a match to TRBD1. After removal of 6 bases from V and 5 bases from J, the junction contained 5 bases not matched to a gene. CDR3 length: 14 amino acids. Germline V gives CDR1 ENHRY, CDR2 SYGVKD. CDR3 DNA sequence: TGTGCCATCAGAGGGGACAGGGGGAATACTGAAGCTTTCTTT. Its translation: CAIRGDRGNTEAFF.

This chain links TRBV7-8 with TRBJ1-2; TRBD1 might be the D (5 bases). This CDR3 has 18 amino acids. Per the germline V gene, CDR1 is SGHVS and CDR2 is FQNEAQ. V lost 1 base, J lost 0 bases, and 18 bases lay in between. CDR3 nucleotides: TGTGCCAGCAGCTTAGGGTATCGGGGACTTAAATCTAACTATGGCTACACCTTC. Protein: CASSLGYRGLKSNYGYTF.

The chain uses TRBV5-1 and TRBJ2-7; D is perhaps TRBD1 (5 bases). Germline values: CDR1 SGHRS, CDR2 YFSETQ. The CDR3 runs 14 residues. V shed 7 bases and J shed 1 base, with 15 bases lying between them. This CDR3 is CASQGAGRSYEQYF. The CDR3 DNA reads as TGCGCCAGCCAGGGTGCAGGGCGGTCCTACGAGCAGTACTTC.

V gene TRBV11-2 combines with J gene TRBJ2-3; D perhaps matches TRBD2 (6 bases). Looked up from germline, CDR1 is SGHAT and CDR2 is FQNNGV. The germline V and J ends were trimmed by 4 bases and 0 bases, with 11 bases remaining between them. CDR3 length equals 15 residues. CDR3 bases: TGTGCCAGCAGCTCCCGGGGGACTAGCACAGATACGCAGTATTTT. This codes for CASSSRGTSTDTQYF.